The 13 T cell receptor beta chains below come from one sample, sequenced in a study of cytomegalovirus exposure and HLA in healthy donors (dated by TCRdb to 2015 to 2018). Library prep was done by the immunoSEQ multiplex PCR assay. The multiplex PCR relied on a mix of 60 forward primers for TCR Vbeta segments and 13 reverse primers for TCR Jbeta segments. TCRdb obtained this table from immuneACCESS and retained in-frame rearrangements with V and J assigned. These tables miss some clones; where compared with another copy, unresolved V genes account for less than half of the shortfall, and the remainder is unexplained. This sample lists over 110,000 clones; around four fifths were detected once. Clones ranked in the top ten supply 2.5% to 3% of the sample. The source material was PBMCs. These receptors came from a female donor in good health and CMV-seronegative.

The chain has TRBV6-9 and TRBJ2-7; D is ambiguous. The CDR3 sequence is 19 residues long. V was shortened by 4 bases and J by 3 bases, with 28 bases between the two germline ends. Looked up from germline, CDR1 is MNHGY and CDR2 is SVAAGI. CDR3 DNA sequence: TGTGCCAGCAGTTCCCGTCCTCGCTGGCAGGTTACCTCCGACTACGAGCAGTACTTC. Its translation: CASSSRPRWQVTSDYEQYF.

The V call is TRBV10-3, the J call TRBJ1-1; the D is unclear. The ends were cut back, 0 bases at V and 10 bases at J, with 12 bases in the middle. Germline V gene lookup returns CDR1 ENHRY and CDR2 SYGVKD. The length of the CDR3 is 13 residues. The CDR3 nucleotides read TGTGCCATCAGTGAGTCTATTGTGTTGGCAGCTTTCTTT. It codes for CAISESIVLAAFF.

The chain joins TRBV30 to TRBJ1-1; D unclear. V was pared by 7 bases and J by 2 bases, with 23 bases between. The CDR3 has 16 amino acids. In germline, CDR1 is GTSNPN, CDR2 SVGIG (reference sequence). The CDR3 is CASEQSSRKINTEAFF. The CDR3 DNA follows: TGTGCCTCGGAGCAGTCCTCACGAAAAATCAACACTGAAGCTTTCTTT.

The chain links TRBV2 to TRBJ2-3; TRBD1 might be the D (5 bases). The CDR3 spans 15 residues. Looked up from germline, CDR1 is SNHLY and CDR2 is FYNNEI. V was pared by 8 bases and J by 4 bases, with 19 bases between. CDR3 amino acids: CASLYRTPNADTQYF. As DNA, the CDR3 is TGTGCCAGCCTTTACCGGACACCTAACGCAGATACGCAGTATTTT.

J is TRBJ2-7 and V is TRBV5-1; 9 bases agree with TRBD1. The germline V gene has CDR1 SGHRS and CDR2 YFSETQ. The V segment lost 4 bases and the J segment 5 bases; nucleotides outside the gene matches: 7. This CDR3 is built from 14 residues. The CDR3 is CASSPGTGLDEQYF. In nucleotides, the CDR3 is TGCGCCAGCAGCCCCGGGACAGGGCTGGACGAGCAGTACTTC.

The chain combines TRBV15 with TRBJ2-7; 9 nucleotides align to TRBD1. This CDR3 region has 13 residues. Germline loops: CDR1 LNHNV, CDR2 YYDKDF (reference sequence). The V segment lost 3 bases and the J segment 4 bases; nucleotides outside the gene matches: 1. The DNA of the CDR3 is TGTGCCACCAGCAGCGACAGGGGGTACGAGCAGTACTTC. Translating it yields CATSSDRGYEQYF. The complete variable domain, with remaining parts taken from reference TRBV15 and TRBJ2-7, reads DAMVIQNPRYQVTQFGKPVTLSCSQTLNHNVMYWYQQKSSQAPKLLFHYYDKDFNNEADTPDNFQSRRPNTSFCFLDIRSPGLGDTAMYLCATSSDRGYEQYFGPGTRLTVT.

The chain is built from TRBV2 and TRBJ1-5; 8 bases map to TRBD1. The CDR3 runs 14 residues. Germline CDR1 SNHLY, CDR2 FYNNEI. J lost 4 bases, V lost 6 bases, and 5 bases had no gene match. CDR3: CASRSRQGNQPQHF. The CDR3 DNA is TGTGCCAGCAGGAGCCGACAGGGGAATCAGCCCCAGCATTTT.

The chain uses TRBV6-5 and TRBJ2-7, with TRBD1 matching 10 bases. Per germline, CDR1 MNHEY and CDR2 SVGAGI. There are 12 residues in the CDR3. V lost 10 bases to trimming and J lost 3 bases; unmatched junction nucleotides: 3. The CDR3 sequence is CATGQGFYEQYF. In DNA, the CDR3 is TGTGCCACGGGACAGGGGTTCTACGAGCAGTACTTC.

CDR3 DNA sequence: TGTGCCAGTAGTATAGACCTCTTAGGGGGCCCCAATGAGCAGTTCTTC. Its translation: CASSIDLLGGPNEQFF. The chain joins TRBV19 to TRBJ2-1, with 7 bases identical to TRBD1. CDR3 length: 16 residues. With V trimmed by 0 bases and J by 6 bases, 8 bases remained unmatched. Germline V CDR1 and CDR2: LNHDA, SQIVND (reference sequence).

The V and J genes are TRBV19 and TRBJ1-2; tentatively, D is TRBD1 (6 bases). Between the trimmed V and J ends, which lost 3 bases and 6 bases, there was a span of 17 bases. Germline values: CDR1 LNHDA, CDR2 SQIVND (reference sequence). This CDR3 region has 15 residues. The CDR3 DNA reads TGTGCCAGTAGTATCAAAGACAGGCCTGGGAATGGCTACACCTTC. Protein product: CASSIKDRPGNGYTF.

The genes are TRBV9 and TRBJ2-7; the D gene is possibly TRBD2 (6 bases). Trimming took off 2 bases at V and 6 bases at J, with 15 bases between the two ends. CDR3 length equals 14 residues. Germline CDR1 reads SGDLS; CDR2 reads YYNGEE. The CDR3 DNA reads as TGTGCCAGCAGCGTCGTCCCCGGGAGTAGCGAGCAGTACTTC. Translation: CASSVVPGSSEQYF.

This chain connects TRBV5-1 to TRBJ2-7; maybe TRBD1 (5 bases). The CDR3 is 16 residues long. Trimming took off 0 bases at V and 2 bases at J, with 15 bases between the two ends. Germline V gene sequence: CDR1 SGHRS, CDR2 YFSETQ. The CDR3 here is CASSLAQGLRAYEQYF. In nucleotides, the CDR3 is TGCGCCAGCAGCTTGGCCCAGGGTTTGAGAGCCTACGAGCAGTACTTC.

This clone occurred a few times. This chain uses TRBV5-1 with TRBJ2-1; 11 bases are a match to TRBD2. Germline V gene sequence: CDR1 SGHRS, CDR2 YFSETQ. J was trimmed by 4 bases and V by 0 bases; bases with no gene match: 3. This CDR3 has 16 residues. DNA of the CDR3: TGCGCCAGCAGCTTGGGGACTAGCGGGCAATACAATGAGCAGTTCTTC. Residues: CASSLGTSGQYNEQFF.